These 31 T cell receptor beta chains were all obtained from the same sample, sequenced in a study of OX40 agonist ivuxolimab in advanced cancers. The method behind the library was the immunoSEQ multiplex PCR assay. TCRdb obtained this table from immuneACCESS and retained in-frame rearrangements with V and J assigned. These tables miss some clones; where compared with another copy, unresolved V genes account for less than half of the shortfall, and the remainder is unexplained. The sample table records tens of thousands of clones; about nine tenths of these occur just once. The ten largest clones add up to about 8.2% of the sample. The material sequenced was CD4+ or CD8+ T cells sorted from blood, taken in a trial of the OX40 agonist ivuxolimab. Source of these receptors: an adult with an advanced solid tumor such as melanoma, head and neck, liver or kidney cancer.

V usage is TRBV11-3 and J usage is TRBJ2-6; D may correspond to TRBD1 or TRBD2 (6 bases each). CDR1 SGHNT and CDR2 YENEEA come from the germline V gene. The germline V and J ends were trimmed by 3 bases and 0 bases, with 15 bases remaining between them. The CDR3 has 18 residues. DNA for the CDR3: TGTGCCAGCAGCTTCGTAGGGGGGACTCCCTCTGGGGCCAACGTCCTGACTTTC. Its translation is CASSFVGGTPSGANVLTF.

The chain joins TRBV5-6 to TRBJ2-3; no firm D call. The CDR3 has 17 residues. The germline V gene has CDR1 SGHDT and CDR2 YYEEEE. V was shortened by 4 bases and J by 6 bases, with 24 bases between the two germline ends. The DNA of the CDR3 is TGTGCCAGCAGCGATGACCGACACATGAACGGTTTGGATACGCAGTATTTT. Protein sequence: CASSDDRHMNGLDTQYF.

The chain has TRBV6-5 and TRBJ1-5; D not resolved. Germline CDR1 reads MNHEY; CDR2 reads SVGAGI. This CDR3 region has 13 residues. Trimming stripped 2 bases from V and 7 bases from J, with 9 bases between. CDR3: CASSYNWEQPQHF. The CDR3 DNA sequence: TGTGCCAGCAGTTACAACTGGGAGCAGCCCCAGCATTTT.

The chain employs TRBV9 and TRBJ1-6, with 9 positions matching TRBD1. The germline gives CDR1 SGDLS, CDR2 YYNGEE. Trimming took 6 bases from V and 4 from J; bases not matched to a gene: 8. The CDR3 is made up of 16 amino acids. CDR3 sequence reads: CASNPSGQGYNSPLHF. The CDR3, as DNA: TGTGCCAGCAATCCATCCGGACAGGGGTATAATTCACCCCTCCACTTT.

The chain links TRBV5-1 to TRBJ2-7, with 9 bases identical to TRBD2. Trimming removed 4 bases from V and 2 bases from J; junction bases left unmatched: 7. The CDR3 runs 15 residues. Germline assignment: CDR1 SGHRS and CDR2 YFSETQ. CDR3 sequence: CASSLDAGGPYEQYF. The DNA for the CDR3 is TGCGCCAGCAGCCTGGATGCGGGGGGGCCCTACGAGCAGTACTTC.

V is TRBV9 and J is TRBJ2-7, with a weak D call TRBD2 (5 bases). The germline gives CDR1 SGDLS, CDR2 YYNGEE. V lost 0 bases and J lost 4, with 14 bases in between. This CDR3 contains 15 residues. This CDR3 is CASSVEGGGRYEQYF. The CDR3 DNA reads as TGTGCCAGCAGCGTAGAAGGAGGAGGACGATACGAGCAGTACTTC.

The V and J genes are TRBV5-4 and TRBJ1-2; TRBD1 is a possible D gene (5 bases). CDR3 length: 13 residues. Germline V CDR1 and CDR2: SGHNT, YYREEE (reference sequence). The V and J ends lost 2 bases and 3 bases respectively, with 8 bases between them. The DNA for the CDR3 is TGTGCCAGCAGCTTTAAAGGGGACTATGGCTACACCTTC. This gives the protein CASSFKGDYGYTF.

DNA for the CDR3: TGTGCCAGCAGCTCCGGGACAGGGTATTTGAGAAACATTCAGTACTTC. This codes for CASSSGTGYLRNIQYF. The chain has TRBV5-5 and TRBJ2-4, with 9 positions matching TRBD1. The J segment lost 6 bases and the V segment lost 3 bases, leaving 10 bases of the junction unmatched. The germline V gene encodes CDR1 SGHKS and CDR2 YYEKEE (reference sequence). CDR3 length: 16 residues.

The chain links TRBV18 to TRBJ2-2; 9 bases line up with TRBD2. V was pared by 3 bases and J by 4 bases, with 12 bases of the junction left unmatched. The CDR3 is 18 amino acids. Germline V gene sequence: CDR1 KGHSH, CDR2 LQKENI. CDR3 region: CASSPPAGGRPGTGELFF. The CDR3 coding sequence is TGTGCCAGCTCACCCCCGGCGGGGGGGCGTCCCGGCACCGGGGAGCTGTTTTTT.

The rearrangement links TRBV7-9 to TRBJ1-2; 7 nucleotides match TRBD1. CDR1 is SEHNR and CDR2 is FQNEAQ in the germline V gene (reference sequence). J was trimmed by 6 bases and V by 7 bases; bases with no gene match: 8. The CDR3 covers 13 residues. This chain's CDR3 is CASTRQGLDGYTF. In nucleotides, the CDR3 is TGTGCCAGCACCCGACAGGGATTAGATGGCTACACCTTC. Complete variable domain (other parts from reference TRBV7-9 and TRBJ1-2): DTGVSQNPRHKITKRGQNVTFRCDPISEHNRLYWYRQTLGQGPEFLTYFQNEAQLEKSRLLSDRFSAERPKGSFSTLEIQRTEQGDSAMYLCASTRQGLDGYTFGSGTRLTVV.

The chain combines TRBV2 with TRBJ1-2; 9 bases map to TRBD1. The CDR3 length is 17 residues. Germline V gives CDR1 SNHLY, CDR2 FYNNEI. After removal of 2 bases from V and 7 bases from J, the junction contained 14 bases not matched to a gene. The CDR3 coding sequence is TGTGCCAGCAGTGAACGGCAACAGGGGGCTCGCATGGGTGGCTACACCTTC. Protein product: CASSERQQGARMGGYTF.

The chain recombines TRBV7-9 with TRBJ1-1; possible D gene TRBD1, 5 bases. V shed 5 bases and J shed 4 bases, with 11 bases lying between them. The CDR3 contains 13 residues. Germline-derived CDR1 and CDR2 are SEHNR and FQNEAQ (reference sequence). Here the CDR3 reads CASSALGGTEAFF. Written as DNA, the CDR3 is TGTGCCAGCAGCGCATTGGGGGGCACTGAAGCTTTCTTT. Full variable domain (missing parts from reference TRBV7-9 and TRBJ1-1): DTGVSQNPRHKITKRGQNVTFRCDPISEHNRLYWYRQTLGQGPEFLTYFQNEAQLEKSRLLSDRFSAERPKGSFSTLEIQRTEQGDSAMYLCASSALGGTEAFFGQGTRLTVV.

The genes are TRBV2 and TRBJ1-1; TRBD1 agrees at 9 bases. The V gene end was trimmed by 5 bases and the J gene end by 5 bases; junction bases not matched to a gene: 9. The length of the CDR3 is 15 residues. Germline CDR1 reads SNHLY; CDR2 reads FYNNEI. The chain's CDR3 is CASSTYTGGATEAFF. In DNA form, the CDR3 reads TGTGCCAGCAGTACATATACAGGGGGCGCGACTGAAGCTTTCTTT.

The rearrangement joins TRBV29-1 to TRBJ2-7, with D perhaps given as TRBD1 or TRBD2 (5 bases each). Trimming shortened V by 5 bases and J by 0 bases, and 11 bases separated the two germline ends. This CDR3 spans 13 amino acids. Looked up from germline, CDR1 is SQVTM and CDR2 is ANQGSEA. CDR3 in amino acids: CSVLGVSSYEQYF. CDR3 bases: TGCAGCGTTTTGGGGGTTAGCTCCTACGAGCAGTACTTC.

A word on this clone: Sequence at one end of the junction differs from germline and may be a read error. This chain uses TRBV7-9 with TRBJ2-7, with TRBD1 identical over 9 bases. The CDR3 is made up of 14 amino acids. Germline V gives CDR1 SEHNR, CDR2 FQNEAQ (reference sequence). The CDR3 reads CAGSLQRTGDEQYF. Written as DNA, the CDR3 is TGTGCCGGCAGCTTACAGAGGACAGGGGACGAGCAGTACTTC.

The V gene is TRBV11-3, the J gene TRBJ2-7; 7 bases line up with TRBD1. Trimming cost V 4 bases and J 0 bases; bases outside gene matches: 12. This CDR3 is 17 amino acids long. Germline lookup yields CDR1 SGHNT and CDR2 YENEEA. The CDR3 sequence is CASSSGVGTARSYEQYF. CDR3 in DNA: TGTGCCAGCAGCTCTGGGGTCGGGACAGCCCGCTCCTACGAGCAGTACTTC. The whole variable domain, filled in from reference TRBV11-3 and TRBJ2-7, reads EAGVVQSPRYKIIEKKQPVAFWCNPISGHNTLYWYLQNLGQGPELLIRYENEEAVDDSQLPKDRFSAERLKGVDSTLKIQPAELGDSAVYLCASSSGVGTARSYEQYFGPGTRLTVT.

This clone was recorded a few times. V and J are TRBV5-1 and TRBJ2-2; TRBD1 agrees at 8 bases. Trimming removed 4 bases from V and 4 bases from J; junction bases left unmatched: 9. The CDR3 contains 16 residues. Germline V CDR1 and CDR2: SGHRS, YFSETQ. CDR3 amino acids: CASSPGGQDGTGELFF. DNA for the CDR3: TGCGCCAGCAGCCCTGGGGGACAGGATGGCACCGGGGAGCTGTTTTTT.

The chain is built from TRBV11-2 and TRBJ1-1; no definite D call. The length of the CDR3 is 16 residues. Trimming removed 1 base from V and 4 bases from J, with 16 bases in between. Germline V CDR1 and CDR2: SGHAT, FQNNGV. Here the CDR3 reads CASSLGPDQRSTEAFF. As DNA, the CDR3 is TGTGCCAGCAGCTTAGGGCCAGACCAGAGGAGCACTGAAGCTTTCTTT.

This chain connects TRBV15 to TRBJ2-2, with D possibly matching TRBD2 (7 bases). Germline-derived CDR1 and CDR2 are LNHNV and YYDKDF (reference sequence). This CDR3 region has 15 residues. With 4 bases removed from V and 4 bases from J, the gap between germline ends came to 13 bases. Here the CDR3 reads CATSNGGRFTGELFF. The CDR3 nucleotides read TGTGCCACCAGCAACGGGGGGCGATTCACCGGGGAGCTGTTTTTT.

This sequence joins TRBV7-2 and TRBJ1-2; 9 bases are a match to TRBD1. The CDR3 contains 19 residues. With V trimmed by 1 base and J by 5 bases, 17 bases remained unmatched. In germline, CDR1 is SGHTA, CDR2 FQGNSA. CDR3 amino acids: CASSLVFGTGLLSSYGYTF. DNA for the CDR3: TGTGCCAGCAGCTTAGTTTTCGGGACAGGGCTTCTCTCTTCATATGGCTACACCTTC.

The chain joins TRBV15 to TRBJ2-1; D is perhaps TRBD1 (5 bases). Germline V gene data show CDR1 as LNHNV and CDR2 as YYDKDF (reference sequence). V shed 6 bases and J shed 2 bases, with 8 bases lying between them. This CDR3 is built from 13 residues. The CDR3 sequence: CATSKGTYNEQFF. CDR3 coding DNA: TGTGCCACCAGTAAGGGGACCTACAATGAGCAGTTCTTC. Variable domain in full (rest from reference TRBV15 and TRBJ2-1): DAMVIQNPRYQVTQFGKPVTLSCSQTLNHNVMYWYQQKSSQAPKLLFHYYDKDFNNEADTPDNFQSRRPNTSFCFLDIRSPGLGDTAMYLCATSKGTYNEQFFGPGTRLTVL.

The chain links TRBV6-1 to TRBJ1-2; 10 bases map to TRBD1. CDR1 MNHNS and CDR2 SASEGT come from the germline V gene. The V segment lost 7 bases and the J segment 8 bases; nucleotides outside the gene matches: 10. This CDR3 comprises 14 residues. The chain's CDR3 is CASTTGDRGGGYTF. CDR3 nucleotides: TGTGCCAGCACTACGGGGGACAGGGGAGGAGGCTACACCTTC.

The CDR3 protein is CASSFAEGANGYTF. The CDR3 nucleotides read TGTGCCAGCAGTTTCGCAGAGGGGGCGAATGGCTACACCTTC. V and J are TRBV28 and TRBJ1-2, with 7 bases matching TRBD1. This CDR3 spans 14 amino acids. The V segment lost 3 bases and the J segment 6 bases; nucleotides outside the gene matches: 7. Germline V gene data show CDR1 as MDHEN and CDR2 as SYDVKM.

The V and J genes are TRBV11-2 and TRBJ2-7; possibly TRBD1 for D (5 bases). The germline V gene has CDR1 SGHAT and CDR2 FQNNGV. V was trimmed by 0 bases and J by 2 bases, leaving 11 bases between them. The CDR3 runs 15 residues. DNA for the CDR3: TGTGCCAGCAGCTTAGATCTCGGACATGCCTACGAGCAGTACTTC. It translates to CASSLDLGHAYEQYF.

The CDR3 protein is CASSIARGGNQPQHF. The CDR3, as DNA: TGTGCCAGTAGTATAGCCAGGGGAGGCAATCAGCCCCAGCATTTT. This chain connects TRBV19 to TRBJ1-5, with D perhaps TRBD1 (6 bases). Germline V gene lookup returns CDR1 LNHDA and CDR2 SQIVND (reference sequence). Trimming pared 1 base from V and 2 bases from J, leaving 9 bases between. The CDR3 totals 15 residues.

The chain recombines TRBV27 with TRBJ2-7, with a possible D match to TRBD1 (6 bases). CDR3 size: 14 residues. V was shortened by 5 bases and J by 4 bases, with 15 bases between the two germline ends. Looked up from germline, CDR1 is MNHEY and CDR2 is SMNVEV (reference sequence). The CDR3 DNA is TGTGCCAGCAGTATAACGGGACAACGGTACGAGCAGTACTTC. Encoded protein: CASSITGQRYEQYF.

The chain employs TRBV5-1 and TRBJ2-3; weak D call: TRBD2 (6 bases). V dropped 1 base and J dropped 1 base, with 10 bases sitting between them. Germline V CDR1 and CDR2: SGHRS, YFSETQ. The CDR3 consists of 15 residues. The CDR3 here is CASSLTGEGTDTQYF. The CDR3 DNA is TGCGCCAGCAGCTTGACGGGGGAAGGCACAGATACGCAGTATTTT.

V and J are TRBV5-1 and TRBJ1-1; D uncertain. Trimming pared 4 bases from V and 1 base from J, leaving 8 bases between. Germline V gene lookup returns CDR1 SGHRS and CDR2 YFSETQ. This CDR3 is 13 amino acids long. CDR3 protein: CASSTAANTEAFF. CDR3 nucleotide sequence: TGCGCCAGCAGCACGGCGGCGAACACTGAAGCTTTCTTT.

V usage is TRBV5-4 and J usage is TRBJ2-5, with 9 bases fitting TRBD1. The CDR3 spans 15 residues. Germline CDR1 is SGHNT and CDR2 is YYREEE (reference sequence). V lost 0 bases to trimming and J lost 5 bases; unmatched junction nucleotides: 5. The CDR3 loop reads CASSLVTGGAETQYF. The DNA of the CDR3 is TGTGCCAGCAGCTTGGTTACAGGGGGCGCGGAGACCCAGTACTTC.

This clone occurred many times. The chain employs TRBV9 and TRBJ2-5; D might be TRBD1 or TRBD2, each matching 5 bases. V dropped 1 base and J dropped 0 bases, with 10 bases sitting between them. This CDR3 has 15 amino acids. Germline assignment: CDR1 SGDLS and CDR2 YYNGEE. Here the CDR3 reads CASSVLGTDQETQYF. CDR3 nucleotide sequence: TGTGCCAGCAGCGTACTTGGGACGGACCAAGAGACCCAGTACTTC.

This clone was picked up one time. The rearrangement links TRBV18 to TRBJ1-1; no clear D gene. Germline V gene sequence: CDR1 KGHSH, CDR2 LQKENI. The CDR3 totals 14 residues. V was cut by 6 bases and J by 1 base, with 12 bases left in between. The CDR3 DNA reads TGTGCCAGCTCCTCTTTTACAGAGAACACTGAAGCTTTCTTT. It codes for CASSSFTENTEAFF. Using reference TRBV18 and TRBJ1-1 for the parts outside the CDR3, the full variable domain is NAGVMQNPRHLVRRRGQEARLRCSPMKGHSHVYWYRQLPEEGLKFMVYLQKENIIDESGMPKERFSAEFPKEGPSILRIQQVVRGDSAAYFCASSSFTENTEAFFGQGTRLTVV.